This T cell receptor (beta chain) was sequenced in a study of T cells after yellow fever vaccination. Germline CDR1 and CDR2: SGHVS and FNYEAQ. The CDR3 is made up of 14 amino acids. The germline V and J ends were trimmed by 0 bases and 5 bases, with 11 bases remaining between them. This clonotype came up a few times. What it binds is unknown. TCR cDNA, made by 5'RACE template switching, carried an added universal primer site and UMIs. TCRdb independently ran MiXCR on the 5' RACE reads; one entry per CDR3 protein. The repertoire holds some 150,000 distinct CDR3 sequences, with approximately 11% as singletons. General observations from the study: FACS-sorted repertoires could harbor abundant contaminating bulk-population clonotypes. The secondary T-cell response peaked on day 5, not day 15, but was weaker.

The starting material was CD8+ T cells sorted from PBMCs, obtained 15 days after the yellow fever booster vaccination. The rearrangement uses TRBV7-6 and TRBJ2-7, with D possibly TRBD2 on 7 matching bases. This TCR was sampled from a man aged 18 to 29 who received the YFV17D yellow fever vaccine. In DNA form, the CDR3 reads TGTGCCAGCAGCTTAGCGGGGGGGCCGAACGAGCAGTACTTC. Its translation: CASSLAGGPNEQYF.